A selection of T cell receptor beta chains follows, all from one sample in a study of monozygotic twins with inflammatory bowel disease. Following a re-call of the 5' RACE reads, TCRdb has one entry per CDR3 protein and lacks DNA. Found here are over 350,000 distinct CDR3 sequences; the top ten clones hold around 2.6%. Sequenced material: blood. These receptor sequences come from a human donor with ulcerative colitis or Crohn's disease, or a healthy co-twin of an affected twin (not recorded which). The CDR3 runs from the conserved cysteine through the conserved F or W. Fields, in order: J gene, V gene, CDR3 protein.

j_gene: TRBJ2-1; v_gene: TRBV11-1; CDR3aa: CASSFIQGVEITSYNEQFF
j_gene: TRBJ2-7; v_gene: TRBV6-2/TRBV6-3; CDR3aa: CASSYSAGMSSYEQYF
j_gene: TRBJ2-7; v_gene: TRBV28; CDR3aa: CASSFMTAGSYEQYF
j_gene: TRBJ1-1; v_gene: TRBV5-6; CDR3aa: CASSLYNRANTEAFF
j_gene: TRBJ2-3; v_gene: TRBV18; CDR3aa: CASSPGLAGPDTQYF
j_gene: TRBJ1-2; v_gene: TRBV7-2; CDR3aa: CASSLGFGQTGYGYTF
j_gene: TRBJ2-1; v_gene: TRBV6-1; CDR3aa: CASSGVGGQGDQSSYNEQFF
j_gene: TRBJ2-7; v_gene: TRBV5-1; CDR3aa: CASSLVGGLDEQYF
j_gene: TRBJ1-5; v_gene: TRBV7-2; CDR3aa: CASGVRGNQPQHF
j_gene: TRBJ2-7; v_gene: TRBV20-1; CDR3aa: CSASTDRDEQYF
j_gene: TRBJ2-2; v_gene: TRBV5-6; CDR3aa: CASSETGENTGELFF
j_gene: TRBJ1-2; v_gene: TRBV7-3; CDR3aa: CASSLIGDGGYTF
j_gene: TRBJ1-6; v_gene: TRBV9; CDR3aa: CASSVETSPPLHF
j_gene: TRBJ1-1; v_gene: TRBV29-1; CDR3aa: CSVKPAGQVNTEAFF
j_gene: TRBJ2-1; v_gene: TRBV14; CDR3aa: CASSQPPAGPETKTSYNEQFF
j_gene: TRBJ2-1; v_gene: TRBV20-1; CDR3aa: CSAGPRGFNEQFF
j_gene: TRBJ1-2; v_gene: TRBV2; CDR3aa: CASSLGTPTYGYTF
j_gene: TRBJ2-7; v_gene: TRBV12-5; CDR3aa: CASGLGRAAYEQYF
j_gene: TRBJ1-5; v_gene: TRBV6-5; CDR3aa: CASSYDSGPFQPQHF
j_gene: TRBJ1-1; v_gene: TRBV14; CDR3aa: CASSQDFSTEAFF
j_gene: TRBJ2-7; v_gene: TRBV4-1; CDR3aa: CASSQQGLSSYEQYF
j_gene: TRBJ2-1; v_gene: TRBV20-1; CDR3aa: CSAFTPGGPHYNEQFF
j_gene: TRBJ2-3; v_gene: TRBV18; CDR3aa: CASQGSTDTQYF
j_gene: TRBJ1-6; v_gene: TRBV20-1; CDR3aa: CSASPLCRLNSPLHF
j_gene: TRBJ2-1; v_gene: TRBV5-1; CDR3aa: CASRPRTDYNEQFF
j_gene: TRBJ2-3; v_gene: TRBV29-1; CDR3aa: CSFRGLAGTDTQYF
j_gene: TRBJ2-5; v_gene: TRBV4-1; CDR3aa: CASSNRTSLEETQYF
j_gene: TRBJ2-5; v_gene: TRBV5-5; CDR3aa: CASSLGDRGFEETQYF
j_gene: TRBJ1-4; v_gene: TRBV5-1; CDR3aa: CASSIAGTGDEKLFF
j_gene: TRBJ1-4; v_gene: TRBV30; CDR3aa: CAWGEQGGEKLFF
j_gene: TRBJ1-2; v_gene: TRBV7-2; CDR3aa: CASSLGTRYEGYTF